These 28 T cell receptor beta chains originate from one sample sequenced in a study of shared clonotypes between healthy human individuals. Sequenced by immunoSEQ multiplex PCR; TCRdb stores in-frame clones only, minus some. Among 630,000 or so clones listed, roughly 98% were seen once. Naivety among CD8 cells was defined by CD45RO negativity and positive CCR7 selection, thereby excluding terminally differentiated effector memory CD45RA+ cells. Sequenced input: naive CD8+ T cells sorted from blood. Every receptor here comes from a man aged 25 to 45 in good health.

V gene TRBV27 combines with J gene TRBJ2-7; TRBD1 agrees at 11 bases. The CDR3 runs to 12 residues. Trimming cost V 8 bases and J 5 bases; bases outside gene matches: 2. Germline loops: CDR1 MNHEY, CDR2 SMNVEV (reference sequence). CDR3 residues: CASGDRGDEQYF. CDR3 DNA: TGTGCCAGCGGGGACAGGGGGGACGAGCAGTACTTC.

The chain is built from TRBV13 and TRBJ2-2; no clear D gene. CDR3 length equals 13 residues. Trimming stripped 4 bases from V and 6 bases from J, with 9 bases between. Germline V CDR1 and CDR2: PRHDT, FYEKMQ (reference sequence). For the CDR3, the DNA is TGTGCCAGCAGCTATCTAGGGTCCGGGGAGCTGTTTTTT. It encodes CASSYLGSGELFF.

The J gene is TRBJ2-7, the V gene TRBV27, with D perhaps TRBD1 or TRBD2 (5 bases each). In germline, CDR1 is MNHEY, CDR2 SMNVEV (reference sequence). The CDR3 runs 14 residues. With 6 bases removed from V and 6 bases from J, the gap between germline ends came to 18 bases. The CDR3 DNA reads as TGTGCCAGCAGCTACCGGGGCCGGGAAGGCGAGCAGTACTTC. It specifies CASSYRGREGEQYF.

The V gene is TRBV7-9, the J gene TRBJ1-4, with D possibly being TRBD1 (5 bases). Per the germline V gene, CDR1 is SEHNR and CDR2 is FQNEAQ (reference sequence). There are 14 residues in the CDR3. V lost 5 bases and J 1 base, leaving 8 bases between the germline ends. The CDR3, as DNA: TGTGCCAGCAGCCCGGGGGGAACTAATGAAAAACTGTTTTTT. It codes for CASSPGGTNEKLFF.

With respect to this clone: This same CDR3 is encoded by further DNA sequences in the sample. This chain connects TRBV7-6 to TRBJ2-2; 8 nucleotides match TRBD1. The CDR3 totals 14 residues. The germline V gene encodes CDR1 SGHVS and CDR2 FNYEAQ. V lost 4 bases, J lost 5 bases, and 3 bases stayed unmatched. In DNA, the CDR3 is TGTGCCAGCAGCTCTGGACAGGGTACCGGGGAGCTGTTTTTT. This gives the protein CASSSGQGTGELFF.

The chain employs TRBV7-9 and TRBJ2-7; possible D gene TRBD1, 6 bases. V dropped 4 bases and J dropped 4 bases, with 14 bases sitting between them. The CDR3 is made up of 14 amino acids. Germline CDR1 reads SEHNR; CDR2 reads FQNEAQ (reference sequence). The CDR3 bases are TGTGCCAGCAGCTCCCGACAGGATCGGTACGAGCAGTACTTC. Its protein product is CASSSRQDRYEQYF.

The J gene is TRBJ1-1, the V gene TRBV2, with 8 bases aligning to TRBD1. The CDR3 spans 18 residues. The germline V gene encodes CDR1 SNHLY and CDR2 FYNNEI. V shed 3 bases and J 0 bases; nucleotides not matched to a gene: 12. The CDR3 sequence is CASSDGRTGKNLNTEAFF. CDR3 nucleotides: TGTGCCAGCAGTGATGGGAGGACAGGGAAGAACTTGAACACTGAAGCTTTCTTT.

J is TRBJ2-7 and V is TRBV6-1; 8 nucleotides agree with TRBD1. This CDR3 has 15 residues. Germline CDR1 is MNHNS and CDR2 is SASEGT. V was clipped by 4 bases and J by 1 base; unmatched bases: 6. The CDR3 region has the DNA TGTGCCAGCAGTGGTCGGGACAGGACTTCCTACGAGCAGTACTTC. Protein: CASSGRDRTSYEQYF.

This clone appeared a single time. This chain joins TRBV5-1 and TRBJ2-1; 11 nucleotides align to TRBD2. The CDR3 has 18 amino acids. Trimming at V came to 4 bases and at J to 8 bases, leaving 17 bases not matched to a gene. Germline CDR1 and CDR2: SGHRS and YFSETQ. In DNA, the CDR3 is TGCGCCAGCAGCGGATCCGGGACTAGCGGAGAGGGAGGGCATGAGCAGTTCTTC. Translation: CASSGSGTSGEGGHEQFF.

The rearrangement joins TRBV2 to TRBJ2-7; 7 nucleotides align to TRBD1. The length of the CDR3 is 11 residues. The V and J ends lost 6 bases and 6 bases, in that order; junction bases with no gene match: 2. CDR1 SNHLY and CDR2 FYNNEI come from the germline V gene. CDR3 bases: TGTGCCAGCAGGGACAGGTTCGAGCAGTACTTC. It yields the protein CASRDRFEQYF.

The chain uses TRBV28 and TRBJ1-5, with TRBD1 identical over 7 bases. The germline V gene encodes CDR1 MDHEN and CDR2 SYDVKM. This CDR3 has 14 amino acids. The V and J ends lost 5 bases and 4 bases, in that order; junction bases with no gene match: 5. This chain's CDR3 is CASSHRGWNQPQHF. Here the CDR3 DNA reads TGTGCCAGCAGTCACAGGGGTTGGAATCAGCCCCAGCATTTT.

The chain has TRBV4-1 and TRBJ2-1; D may be TRBD2 (5 bases). V was shortened by 6 bases and J by 1 base, with 7 bases between the two germline ends. Germline-derived CDR1 and CDR2 are MGHRA and YSYEKL. This CDR3 has 13 amino acids. The DNA for the CDR3 is TGCGCCAGCAGGGACTCGTCCTACAATGAGCAGTTCTTC. Translation gives CASRDSSYNEQFF.

The chain combines TRBV7-3 with TRBJ2-7; 7 bases map to TRBD2. Germline V gives CDR1 SGHTA, CDR2 FQGTGA. The V segment lost 5 bases and the J segment 3 bases; nucleotides outside the gene matches: 13. This CDR3 contains 16 residues. For the CDR3, the DNA is TGTGCCAGCAGCGAAGACTCGGGGAGGGGAATCTACGAGCAGTACTTC. Protein sequence: CASSEDSGRGIYEQYF.

Points on this clone: This CDR3 is also generated by other DNA sequences in the sample. The chain couples TRBV9 to TRBJ2-1, with 8 bases identical to TRBD1. J was trimmed by 1 base and V by 3 bases; bases with no gene match: 3. Germline V gene sequence: CDR1 SGDLS, CDR2 YYNGEE. The CDR3 is 15 amino acids. This chain's CDR3 is CASSAGTGSYNEQFF. The DNA of the CDR3 is TGTGCCAGCAGCGCCGGGACAGGATCCTACAATGAGCAGTTCTTC.

The gene calls are TRBV27 and TRBJ2-7; 10 bases agree with TRBD2. The CDR3 length is 14 residues. The germline V gene has CDR1 MNHEY and CDR2 SMNVEV (reference sequence). Trimming took 8 bases from V and 4 from J; bases not matched to a gene: 8. The CDR3 sequence is CASQAGGPDYEQYF. For the CDR3, the DNA is TGTGCCAGCCAAGCGGGAGGGCCTGATTACGAGCAGTACTTC.

The V gene is TRBV4-1, the J gene TRBJ2-2; 9 bases are shared with TRBD1. With V trimmed by 0 bases and J by 6 bases, 5 bases remained unmatched. Germline lookup yields CDR1 MGHRA and CDR2 YSYEKL. CDR3 length: 16 residues. In DNA, the CDR3 is TGCGCCAGCAGCCAAGATGGGACAGGGATCCCCGGGGAGCTGTTTTTT. As protein: CASSQDGTGIPGELFF.

The rearrangement uses TRBV27 and TRBJ2-1; the D is unclear. The V gene's germline CDR1 is MNHEY and CDR2 SMNVEV (reference sequence). With 4 bases removed from V and 6 bases from J, the gap between germline ends came to 16 bases. This CDR3 contains 15 residues. The CDR3 DNA reads as TGTGCCAGCAGTTCGCAAGGTCCTCCCCCCAATGAGCAGTTCTTC. It yields the protein CASSSQGPPPNEQFF.

This chain uses TRBV5-5 with TRBJ2-5; 11 nucleotides match TRBD2. CDR1 SGHKS and CDR2 YYEKEE come from the germline V gene (reference sequence). The CDR3 length is 16 residues. V was pared by 4 bases and J by 3 bases, with 8 bases of the junction left unmatched. The CDR3 DNA sequence: TGTGCCAGCAGCCCTATCCTGACTAGCGGGAAAGAGACCCAGTACTTC. Its translation is CASSPILTSGKETQYF. The entire variable domain, with the rest obtained from reference TRBV5-5 and TRBJ2-5, is as follows: DAGVTQSPTHLIKTRGQQVTLRCSPISGHKSVSWYQQVLGQGPQFIFQYYEKEERGRGNFPDRFSARQFPNYSSELNVNALLLGDSALYLCASSPILTSGKETQYFGPGTRLLVL.

The CDR3, as DNA: TGTGCCAGCAGTTACTTCATCCAGCGGGGAACAGATACGCAGTATTTT. Protein product: CASSYFIQRGTDTQYF. The chain employs TRBV6-6 and TRBJ2-3, with 7 bases lining up with TRBD2. Trimming cost V 1 base and J 3 bases; bases outside gene matches: 7. The V gene's germline CDR1 is MNHNY and CDR2 SVGAGI (reference sequence). The CDR3 loop spans 16 amino acids.

V and J are TRBV5-1 and TRBJ2-1; D may correspond to TRBD1 or TRBD2 (5 bases each). V was cut by 0 bases and J by 0 bases, with 13 bases left in between. CDR3 length equals 17 residues. CDR1 and CDR2 (germline): SGHRS, YFSETQ. The CDR3 loop reads CASSLGDGPSSYNEQFF. In DNA form, the CDR3 reads TGCGCCAGCAGCTTGGGGGACGGCCCAAGCTCCTACAATGAGCAGTTCTTC.

This sequence joins TRBV5-1 and TRBJ2-1; 7 nucleotides agree with TRBD2. CDR1 and CDR2 (germline): SGHRS, YFSETQ. This CDR3 has 15 amino acids. With 6 bases clipped from V and 8 bases from J, the junction kept 14 bases outside the gene matches. The CDR3 DNA reads as TGCGCCAGCAACCCGGGGCTAGCGGTACCAGATGAGCAGTTCTTC. Translated, it gives CASNPGLAVPDEQFF.

The chain combines TRBV27 with TRBJ2-5; TRBD2 aligns across 10 bases. Trimming cost V 5 bases and J 5 bases; bases outside gene matches: 11. There are 16 residues in the CDR3. Germline V gene data show CDR1 as MNHEY and CDR2 as SMNVEV (reference sequence). The CDR3 sequence is CASSPPGLAGVETQYF. The CDR3 nucleotides are TGTGCCAGCAGTCCCCCCGGGCTAGCGGGAGTTGAGACCCAGTACTTC.

The V and J genes are TRBV14 and TRBJ1-2; D is uncertain. V lost 4 bases to trimming and J lost 0 bases, with 9 bases between them. Germline lookup yields CDR1 SGHDN and CDR2 FVKESK. CDR3 length equals 14 residues. CDR3: CASSPRWPNYGYTF. The CDR3 bases are TGTGCCAGCAGCCCCCGGTGGCCTAACTATGGCTACACCTTC.

The V and J genes are TRBV9 and TRBJ2-2, with TRBD1 matching over 7 bases. Germline V gene data show CDR1 as SGDLS and CDR2 as YYNGEE. Trimming removed 4 bases from V and 0 bases from J; junction bases left unmatched: 3. CDR3 length: 15 residues. The CDR3: CASSLGTANTGELFF. The CDR3 DNA follows: TGTGCCAGCAGCCTTGGGACAGCGAACACCGGGGAGCTGTTTTTT. Supplemented by reference TRBV9 and TRBJ2-2, the full variable domain reads DSGVTQTPKHLITATGQRVTLRCSPRSGDLSVYWYQQSLDQGLQFLIQYYNGEERAKGNILERFSAQQFPDLHSELNLSSLELGDSALYFCASSLGTANTGELFFGEGSRLTVL.

The gene calls are TRBV10-3 and TRBJ1-1, with D unresolved. The CDR3 totals 13 residues. Trimming pared 7 bases from V and 2 bases from J, leaving 11 bases between. From germline, CDR1 is ENHRY and CDR2 SYGVKD. CDR3 coding DNA: TGTGCCATCAATGCGGGAACCAACACTGAAGCTTTCTTT. Amino acid sequence: CAINAGTNTEAFF.

The V call is TRBV2, the J call TRBJ2-1; D gene unclear. The ends were cut back, 5 bases at V and 3 bases at J, with 14 bases in the middle. The length of the CDR3 is 15 residues. Germline CDR1 SNHLY, CDR2 FYNNEI. In DNA, the CDR3 is TGTGCCAGCAGTAAAACAGAAAGAGGCTACAATGAGCAGTTCTTC. It is translated as CASSKTERGYNEQFF.

The chain joins TRBV9 to TRBJ2-1; the match to TRBD2 covers 9 bases. CDR3 size: 16 residues. CDR1 is SGDLS, CDR2 YYNGEE, per germline. The trim removed 0 bases at V and 4 bases at J, leaving 5 bases unmatched. CDR3 sequence reads: CASSVGSSGVYNEQFF. DNA for the CDR3: TGTGCCAGCAGCGTAGGGTCTAGCGGGGTGTACAATGAGCAGTTCTTC. The full variable domain, completed using reference TRBV9 and TRBJ2-1, is DSGVTQTPKHLITATGQRVTLRCSPRSGDLSVYWYQQSLDQGLQFLIQYYNGEERAKGNILERFSAQQFPDLHSELNLSSLELGDSALYFCASSVGSSGVYNEQFFGPGTRLTVL.

The chain employs TRBV27 and TRBJ1-1; no firm D call. Germline V lookup: CDR1 MNHEY, CDR2 SMNVEV (reference sequence). V lost 0 bases and J lost 5, with 7 bases in between. This CDR3 has 13 amino acids. DNA for the CDR3: TGTGCCAGCAGTTTATCCTTGGGGACTGAAGCTTTCTTT. The encoded protein is CASSLSLGTEAFF.